Reported below is one T cell receptor beta chain. The clone's antigen remains unknown. There are no base qualities to consult, and no much larger clone falls within one base. Through the immunoSEQ TRB Survey service, multiplex V and J primers were used to amplify rearranged CDR3 beta regions from genomic DNA. Survey-level sequencing depth of up to 500,000 reads per sample was used to keep depth equal across samples. The libraries were purified and pooled, then sequenced using Illumina technology. The study's processing was this. Productive clonality, sample overlap, pairwise scatters, CDR3 beta length, V/D/J gene usage and productiveness were assessed with immunoSEQ online tools. Alongside Shannon and Simpson indices, calculated diversity was computed as the number of unique rearrangements divided by total templates, multiplied by 100. Z-score normalized data were analyzed by principal component analysis with the R prcomp function and the ggbiplot package. Morisita's index was used to measure clonal overlap between blood and rectum within each subject. Imported from immuneACCESS, the table was reduced by TCRdb to in-frame sequences with V and J called. These copies leave out some clones; in studies compared against another copy, an unresolved V gene accounts for under half, and the cause of the remainder is not known. That table supplies the V and J calls and clone size; D and trimming were determined from the DNA. The sample includes approximately 40,000 clones, with around four fifths observed a single time. The ten largest make up 0.65% to 0.75% of the sample.

From the germline V gene, CDR1 is SGHVS and CDR2 is FNYEAQ. The germline ends are 9 bases apart after V is trimmed by 5 bases and J by 2 bases. The CDR3, cysteine through phenylalanine, is 13 amino acids long. Here the CDR3 DNA is all that survives: 39 bases in frame from base 1. The entry originates in a study of pediatric ulcerative colitis (dated by TCRdb to about 2019). About the study as a whole: Pancolitis was present in more than five ulcerative colitis patients and left-sided colitis in two, and histology consistent with ulcerative colitis was found in all of these patients. From fewer than ten newly diagnosed, treatment-naive pediatric ulcerative colitis patients and a few non-IBD control children, paired blood and rectal samples were collected. Using the Pediatric Ulcerative Colitis Activity Index, a couple of patients were classed as having mild disease, several as having moderate disease and three as having acute severe colitis. What the authors observed across the whole study: Only four individuals were included in the healthy control group, which was small. For technical reasons, substantially fewer templates were yielded by the blood samples of two patients, and these blood samples were excluded from blood-rectal overlap analysis. T cells from blood may have been included in the rectal pinch biopsies, particularly in patients with overt colitis. Features of the rectal repertoire distinguished controls, mild-moderate colitis patients and acute severe colitis patients, and in acute severe colitis rectal diversity was lower because of clonal expansions. Because repertoires came from total lymphocyte DNA, patterns in rare subsets such as regulatory T cells may not be reflected. A couple of rectal CDR3 clonotypes were detected in all ulcerative colitis patients and were not detected in any of the controls. Autologous blood-rectal clonal overlap was significantly higher in ulcerative colitis patients than in controls, suggesting increased T cell trafficking to inflamed tissue.

One to two pinch biopsies were taken from the rectum for research during colonoscopy. No immunosuppressive medication had been given to the ulcerative colitis patients before the diagnostic colonoscopy. Before DNA was isolated, the rectal biopsies underwent proteinase K digestion. The Wizard kit (Promega) was used to extract genomic DNA from the blood and intestinal samples. The chain was built from TRBV7-6 and TRBJ1-1; the D gene remains uncertain. The specimen sequenced was gut tissue. This TCR was sampled from a boy aged 5-17 years with moderate ulcerative colitis. Here is the DNA: TGTGCCAGCAGCCGGACGTTAAACACTGAAGCTTTCTTT. Translation gives CASSRTLNTEAFF.